The 5 T cell receptor beta chains below all came from one sample that was sequenced in a study of T cell responses to AZD1222 COVID-19 vaccine. Sequenced by immunoSEQ multiplex PCR; TCRdb stores in-frame clones only, minus some. Among 95,000 to 150,000 clones listed, approximately 90% were seen once. This specimen consisted of peripheral blood, obtained on day 0 of AZD1222 vaccination. Every receptor here comes from an adult in good health.

The V call is TRBV3-1 (or the pseudogene TRBV3-2), the J call TRBJ2-7, with 9 bases that match TRBD2. The CDR3 is 15 residues long. Germline V gives CDR1 LGHDT, CDR2 YNNKEL (reference sequence). With 1 base clipped from V and 3 bases from J, the junction kept 4 bases outside the gene matches. In DNA, the CDR3 is TGTGCCAGCAGCCAAGTAGCGGGAGCCGACTACGAGCAGTACTTC. Protein sequence: CASSQVAGADYEQYF.

The V call is TRBV4-2, the J call TRBJ1-2; unclear D gene. Trimming took 0 bases from V and 5 from J, leaving 4 bases between them. The CDR3 consists of 12 residues. From germline, CDR1 is LGHNA and CDR2 YNFKEQ. CDR3 loop: CASSQDGYGYTF. The DNA of the CDR3 is TGTGCCAGCAGCCAAGACGGATATGGCTACACCTTC.

The CDR3 is CASSISGELFF. CDR3 DNA sequence: TGTGCCAGTAGTATCTCCGGGGAGCTGTTTTTT. The chain recombines TRBV19 with TRBJ2-2, with D uncertain. The V gene lost 3 bases and the J gene lost 6 bases, with 2 bases spanning the gap. Germline V gives CDR1 LNHDA, CDR2 SQIVND (reference sequence). The CDR3 spans 11 residues. The full variable domain, its missing parts supplied by reference TRBV19 and TRBJ2-2, is DGGITQSPKYLFRKEGQNVTLSCEQNLNHDAMYWYRQDPGQGLRLIYYSQIVNDFQKGDIAEGYSVSREKKESFPLTVTSAQKNPTAFYLCASSISGELFFGEGSRLTVL.

The chain couples TRBV2 to TRBJ1-5; 8 bases align to TRBD1. V trimming: 7 bases; J trimming: 7 bases; junction bases outside the gene matches: 9. This CDR3 is built from 14 residues. Germline CDR1 SNHLY, CDR2 FYNNEI. CDR3 in DNA: TGTGCCAGCACTACGGGACAGGTTGGCCAGCCCCAGCATTTT. It specifies CASTTGQVGQPQHF.

The chain employs TRBV3-1 (or the pseudogene TRBV3-2) and TRBJ1-3; D gene uncertain. The CDR3 extends over 15 amino acids. Trimming removed 4 bases from V and 0 bases from J, with 10 bases in between. The germline V gene encodes CDR1 LGHDT and CDR2 YNNKEL (reference sequence). This chain's CDR3 is CASSPRLNSGNTIYF. The CDR3 DNA sequence: TGTGCCAGCAGCCCGAGGCTGAACTCTGGAAACACCATATATTTT.